The TCR beta chain under discussion was sequenced for a study of T-cell memory formation after mild COVID-19. At the level of the study: Largely donor-specific sequence clusters came from two donors.

TCRdb redid the calling of the 5' RACE reads with MiXCR, one entry per CDR3 protein. The sample carries about 290,000 distinct CDR3 sequences, roughly 18% recorded once. CDR3 length equals 14 residues. Germline assignment: CDR1 SGHRS and CDR2 YFSETQ. Trimming at V came to 4 bases and at J to 1 base, leaving 2 bases not matched to a gene. This clonotype occurred a few times. Its cognate antigen is unknown. Study observations and caveats: Nothing showed for sure that second-wave clones peaking on day 37 were SARS-CoV-2 specific. Shrinking CD4+ clones resided mostly in CM and EM, and CD8+ ones in EMRA.

The TCR comes from a man younger than 30 who had mild COVID-19 (a few samples of this study predate the infection). Cell type and time point are not known. The chain combines TRBV5-1 with TRBJ1-3, with 7 bases that match TRBD1. Sequencing used PBMCs or a T cell subset sorted from them (not recorded which). The CDR3 loop reads CASSTGQSGNTIYF. CDR3 nucleotide sequence: TGCGCCAGCAGCACGGGACAGTCTGGAAACACCATATATTTT.